What follows are 30 T cell receptor beta chains derived from one specimen sequenced in a study of cytomegalovirus exposure and HLA in healthy donors. The PCR contained 60 Vbeta and 13 Jbeta primers. Sequencing used immunoSEQ multiplex PCR; TCRdb keeps in-frame clones, though not all of them. This table has 150,000 to 250,000 clones, roughly 79% appearing once. Source material: PBMCs. These receptors were collected from a young man in good health and CMV-seronegative.

This sequence joins TRBV29-1 and TRBJ1-2; a possible D gene is TRBD1 (6 bases). The V end was cut by 4 bases, the J end by 2 bases, with 17 bases between. The length of the CDR3 is 15 residues. CDR1 is SQVTM and CDR2 is ANQGSEA in the germline V gene. In DNA, the CDR3 is TGCAGCGTTGGGGGGGGGCAGGCGCAAAACTATGGCTACACCTTC. Its protein is CSVGGGQAQNYGYTF.

For this clone: Other nucleotide sequences in the sample specify the same CDR3. This rearrangement joins TRBV25-1 to TRBJ2-7, with 11 bases aligning to TRBD2. The CDR3 has 15 residues. The V gene's germline CDR1 is MGHDK and CDR2 SYGVNS. Losses at the gene ends were 5 bases for V and 3 bases for J; bases not matched to a gene: 6. As DNA, the CDR3 is TGTGCCAGCAGTTTATCGGGACTAGCGGTCTACGAGCAGTACTTC. Residues: CASSLSGLAVYEQYF.

The V call is TRBV5-1, the J call TRBJ2-1, with 8 bases aligning to TRBD1. The CDR3 sequence is 15 residues long. Germline trimming cut 0 bases from V and 8 bases from J; bases unmatched to any gene: 7. The germline V gene has CDR1 SGHRS and CDR2 YFSETQ. The CDR3 coding sequence is TGCGCCAGCAGCTTGGCGGCAGGGGGCTTGGATGAGCAGTTCTTC. It encodes CASSLAAGGLDEQFF.

The V call is TRBV5-6, the J call TRBJ2-5, with TRBD1 as a possible D gene (6 bases). Germline CDR1 is SGHDT and CDR2 is YYEEEE. The CDR3 is 15 residues long. V was trimmed by 4 bases and J by 0 bases, leaving 13 bases between them. The CDR3 DNA sequence: TGTGCCAGCAGCACGAGGGGGTGGTACCAAGAGACCCAGTACTTC. Protein product: CASSTRGWYQETQYF.

A few counts support this clone. The chain carries TRBV5-4 and TRBJ2-7; 9 bases line up with TRBD2. Germline CDR1 and CDR2: SGHNT and YYREEE (reference sequence). V was clipped by 4 bases and J by 7 bases; unmatched bases: 15. This CDR3 has 16 residues. The CDR3 DNA follows: TGTGCCAGCAGCGTCGTAGCGGGAGTCCCTTTTAGGGAGCAGTACTTC. Its protein product is CASSVVAGVPFREQYF.

The chain links TRBV30 to TRBJ2-7, with D possibly matching TRBD2 (6 bases). CDR3 length: 14 amino acids. The V gene lost 1 base and the J gene lost 6 bases, with 16 bases spanning the gap. Germline V lookup: CDR1 GTSNPN, CDR2 SVGIG (reference sequence). The CDR3 DNA sequence: TGTGCCTGGAGTGGACTAGATTATCTGGGCGAGCAGTACTTC. Its translation: CAWSGLDYLGEQYF.

The chain carries TRBV2 and TRBJ2-7, with a possible D match to TRBD1 (6 bases). Trimming left V 5 bases short and J 4 bases short, with 12 bases between. This CDR3 is built from 13 residues. The germline V gene encodes CDR1 SNHLY and CDR2 FYNNEI. The CDR3 is CASSQDQGYEQYF. In DNA form, the CDR3 reads TGTGCCAGCAGTCAGGACCAGGGGTACGAGCAGTACTTC.

The chain couples TRBV19 to TRBJ2-3; the match to TRBD2 covers 10 bases. V dropped 1 base and J dropped 4; count of bases not matched to a gene: 2. The CDR3 loop spans 15 amino acids. Per germline, CDR1 LNHDA and CDR2 SQIVND (reference sequence). CDR3 sequence (DNA): TGTGCCAGTAGTATAGGACTAGCGGGCCCAGATACGCAGTATTTT. Translating gives CASSIGLAGPDTQYF. Together with reference TRBV19 and TRBJ2-3, the CDR3 gives the full variable domain: DGGITQSPKYLFRKEGQNVTLSCEQNLNHDAMYWYRQDPGQGLRLIYYSQIVNDFQKGDIAEGYSVSREKKESFPLTVTSAQKNPTAFYLCASSIGLAGPDTQYFGPGTRLTVL.

The chain links TRBV11-2 to TRBJ2-4, with a weak D call TRBD2 (6 bases). The V end was cut by 5 bases, the J end by 7 bases, with 24 bases between. The CDR3 spans 17 residues. The V gene's germline CDR1 is SGHAT and CDR2 FQNNGV. The CDR3 nucleotides read TGTGCCAGCAGCCCCGGTAGTTTTGGCGGGATCGGTAACATTCAGTACTTC. This translates into CASSPGSFGGIGNIQYF.

CDR3 loop: CASSLGVSESYEQYF. Written as DNA, the CDR3 is TGCGCCAGCAGCTTGGGGGTTAGCGAATCCTACGAGCAGTACTTC. J is TRBJ2-7 and V is TRBV5-1; D is possibly TRBD2 (5 bases). In germline, CDR1 is SGHRS, CDR2 YFSETQ. V was shortened by 0 bases and J by 1 base, with 11 bases between the two germline ends. This CDR3 is 15 amino acids long.

In this sample, this clone turned up a few times. This chain joins TRBV19 and TRBJ2-7; TRBD2 matches 9 bases. Germline CDR1 LNHDA, CDR2 SQIVND (reference sequence). Unmatched junction bases numbered 6, after V lost 6 bases and J lost 6 bases. The CDR3 contains 13 residues. The CDR3 DNA reads TGTGCCAGTAGACCTAGCGGGACTCCCGAGCAGTACTTC. Protein sequence: CASRPSGTPEQYF. Complete variable domain (other parts from reference TRBV19 and TRBJ2-7): DGGITQSPKYLFRKEGQNVTLSCEQNLNHDAMYWYRQDPGQGLRLIYYSQIVNDFQKGDIAEGYSVSREKKESFPLTVTSAQKNPTAFYLCASRPSGTPEQYFGPGTRLTVT.

The chain recombines TRBV27 with TRBJ2-7; TRBD2 agrees at 12 bases. Germline V lookup: CDR1 MNHEY, CDR2 SMNVEV (reference sequence). V shed 2 bases, J shed 3 bases, and the junction held 8 bases outside the gene matches. The CDR3 consists of 17 residues. CDR3 protein: CASSLTPSGRAVYEQYF. The CDR3 nucleotides read TGTGCCAGCAGTTTAACCCCTAGCGGGAGGGCGGTCTACGAGCAGTACTTC.

The rearrangement links TRBV9 to TRBJ2-1, with D perhaps matching TRBD2 (5 bases). The CDR3 is 15 residues long. V dropped 4 bases and J dropped 1 base, with 12 bases sitting between them. Germline lookup yields CDR1 SGDLS and CDR2 YYNGEE. CDR3 DNA sequence: TGTGCCAGCAGCTCCTGGGCGGGTTCCTACAATGAGCAGTTCTTC. It translates to CASSSWAGSYNEQFF.

The chain uses TRBV5-1 and TRBJ1-1, with TRBD1 identical over 7 bases. The V segment lost 0 bases and the J segment 4 bases; nucleotides outside the gene matches: 6. The CDR3 covers 15 residues. The germline CDR1 and CDR2 sequences are SGHRS and YFSETQ. DNA of the CDR3: TGCGCCAGCAGCTTGGCCGAGACAGGGCGCACTGAAGCTTTCTTT. It specifies CASSLAETGRTEAFF.

The chain employs TRBV20-1 and TRBJ2-7; perhaps TRBD1 as D (5 bases). This CDR3 region has 11 residues. Per germline, CDR1 DFQATT and CDR2 SNEGSKA (reference sequence). The V end was cut by 0 bases, the J end by 9 bases, with 9 bases between. This CDR3 reads CSARDGHGQYF. CDR3 sequence (DNA): TGCAGTGCTAGAGATGGACACGGGCAGTACTTC.

This chain connects TRBV7-9 to TRBJ2-2; tentative D call: TRBD2 (6 bases). V was shortened by 4 bases and J by 8 bases, with 11 bases between the two germline ends. The CDR3 contains 13 residues. Germline-derived CDR1 and CDR2 are SEHNR and FQNEAQ (reference sequence). CDR3 DNA sequence: TGTGCCAGCAGCTCGACTAGTTGGGGGGAGCTGTTTTTT. Translating it yields CASSSTSWGELFF.

The genes are TRBV2 and TRBJ1-5; no clear D. The CDR3 loop spans 12 amino acids. Between the trimmed V and J ends, which lost 0 bases and 13 bases, there was a span of 10 bases. Germline V gene data show CDR1 as SNHLY and CDR2 as FYNNEI. CDR3 sequence: CASSEAGRPQHF. CDR3 sequence (DNA): TGTGCCAGCAGTGAAGCCGGGAGGCCGCAGCATTTT.

The gene calls are TRBV27 and TRBJ2-6, with a weak D call TRBD2 (6 bases). This CDR3 region has 17 residues. V was cut by 3 bases and J by 3 bases, with 15 bases left in between. The germline V gene has CDR1 MNHEY and CDR2 SMNVEV (reference sequence). The CDR3 coding sequence is TGTGCCAGCAGTTTGGGTTGGGGGGAGAGTGGGGCCAACGTCCTGACTTTC. Translated: CASSLGWGESGANVLTF.

V and J are TRBV5-1 and TRBJ1-5, with D maybe TRBD1 (6 bases). The germline gives CDR1 SGHRS, CDR2 YFSETQ. V gave up 4 bases and J gave up 2 bases, with 22 bases separating them. CDR3 length: 18 amino acids. The CDR3: CASSPGARGGIRNQPQHF. The DNA for the CDR3 is TGCGCCAGCAGCCCCGGGGCGCGAGGGGGTATACGCAATCAGCCCCAGCATTTT. Full variable domain (missing parts from reference TRBV5-1 and TRBJ1-5): KAGVTQTPRYLIKTRGQQVTLSCSPISGHRSVSWYQQTPGQGLQFLFEYFSETQRNKGNFPGRFSGRQFSNSRSEMNVSTLELGDSALYLCASSPGARGGIRNQPQHFGDGTRLSIL.

V usage is TRBV29-1 and J usage is TRBJ2-7, with D uncertain. Per germline, CDR1 SQVTM and CDR2 ANQGSEA. Deletions cut 7 bases from V and 0 bases from J, with 10 bases between. CDR3 length: 12 residues. The CDR3 DNA reads TGCAGCGCACTCCAGGACTCCTACGAGCAGTACTTC. Its protein is CSALQDSYEQYF.

The rearrangement uses TRBV11-2 and TRBJ2-6; no reliable D call. CDR1 and CDR2 from the germline V gene are SGHAT and FQNNGV. Trimming shortened V by 3 bases and J by 1 base, and 4 bases separated the two germline ends. The CDR3 covers 14 residues. The CDR3 reads CASSFNSGANVLTF. Here the CDR3 DNA reads TGTGCCAGCAGCTTTAATTCTGGGGCCAACGTCCTGACTTTC.

This clone was counted between two and nine times. The chain combines TRBV5-5 with TRBJ2-1, with 11 bases fitting TRBD2. Germline trimming cut 9 bases from V and 5 bases from J; bases unmatched to any gene: 7. The V gene's germline CDR1 is SGHKS and CDR2 YYEKEE (reference sequence). This CDR3 has 14 residues. This CDR3 is CATTSGRLDNEQFF. The CDR3 DNA follows: TGTGCCACCACTAGCGGGAGACTTGACAATGAGCAGTTCTTC.

This chain uses TRBV6-6 with TRBJ1-1; D is uncertain. The CDR3 contains 13 residues. With 0 bases removed from V and 7 bases from J, the gap between germline ends came to 9 bases. CDR1 is MNHNY and CDR2 is SVGAGI in the germline V gene (reference sequence). CDR3 sequence (DNA): TGTGCCAGCAGTTACTCGTCCGGAGGTGAAGCTTTCTTT. Encoded protein: CASSYSSGGEAFF.

V is TRBV2 and J is TRBJ2-1, with TRBD2 matching 11 bases. The CDR3 extends over 14 amino acids. Trimming cost V 3 bases and J 9 bases; bases outside gene matches: 4. Looked up from germline, CDR1 is SNHLY and CDR2 is FYNNEI. In DNA form, the CDR3 reads TGTGCCAGCAGTGAGACTAGCGGGAATAGTGAGCAGTTCTTC. Protein: CASSETSGNSEQFF.

J is TRBJ2-5 and V is TRBV11-1, with D hard to call. Between the trimmed V and J ends, which lost 4 bases and 3 bases, there was a span of 12 bases. This CDR3 has 14 amino acids. CDR1 is SGHAT, CDR2 FQDESV, per germline (reference sequence). The chain's CDR3 is CASSSPSSEETQYF. The CDR3 region has the DNA TGTGCCAGCAGCTCGCCCAGCAGCGAAGAGACCCAGTACTTC.

This clone was counted only a few times. The chain is built from TRBV2 and TRBJ1-6; 8 bases align to TRBD1. The trim removed 7 bases at V and 7 bases at J, leaving 18 bases unmatched. Looked up from germline, CDR1 is SNHLY and CDR2 is FYNNEI. The CDR3 is made up of 18 amino acids. CDR3 residues: CASTLSTFRTGRNSPLHF. The CDR3 region has the DNA TGTGCCAGCACCTTGTCCACGTTTAGGACAGGGCGGAATTCACCCCTCCACTTT. The variable domain in full, with the rest retrieved from reference TRBV2 and TRBJ1-6, is EPEVTQTPSHQVTQMGQEVILRCVPISNHLYFYWYRQILGQKVEFLVSFYNNEISEKSEIFDDQFSVERPDGSNFTLKIRSTKLEDSAMYFCASTLSTFRTGRNSPLHFGNGTRLTVT.

The chain recombines TRBV9 with TRBJ1-2; D possibly corresponds to TRBD1 (6 bases). Germline lookup yields CDR1 SGDLS and CDR2 YYNGEE. V was shortened by 0 bases and J by 6 bases, with 12 bases between the two germline ends. The CDR3 runs 14 residues. CDR3: CASSVAQGRDGYTF. The DNA for the CDR3 is TGTGCCAGCAGCGTAGCACAGGGTAGGGATGGCTACACCTTC. The full variable domain, completed using reference TRBV9 and TRBJ1-2, is DSGVTQTPKHLITATGQRVTLRCSPRSGDLSVYWYQQSLDQGLQFLIQYYNGEERAKGNILERFSAQQFPDLHSELNLSSLELGDSALYFCASSVAQGRDGYTFGSGTRLTVV.

Regarding this clone: This same CDR3 is encoded by further DNA sequences in the sample. V gene TRBV11-2 combines with J gene TRBJ2-7, with TRBD1 identical over 8 bases. CDR1 and CDR2 from the germline V gene are SGHAT and FQNNGV. This CDR3 is built from 15 residues. Trimming cost V 1 base and J 3 bases; bases outside gene matches: 5. CDR3 residues: CASSLVGTGLYEQYF. The CDR3 DNA reads TGTGCCAGCAGCTTAGTTGGGACAGGACTCTACGAGCAGTACTTC.

Only a few counts were recorded for this clone. The chain links TRBV6-5 to TRBJ2-1; D is unclear. Per the germline V gene, CDR1 is MNHEY and CDR2 is SVGAGI. V was cut by 7 bases and J by 1 base, with 11 bases left in between. The CDR3 consists of 14 residues. Here the CDR3 DNA reads TGTGCCAGCAACCCTGATGAGTCCTACAATGAGCAGTTCTTC. Its protein product is CASNPDESYNEQFF.

The chain links TRBV7-3 to TRBJ1-2; D gene unclear. Between the trimmed V and J ends, which lost 5 bases and 8 bases, there was a span of 15 bases. This CDR3 contains 13 residues. Germline assignment: CDR1 SGHTA and CDR2 FQGTGA. The CDR3 nucleotides read TGTGCCAGCAGCCCTATTTCGGGAGGCGGCTACACCTTC. This encodes CASSPISGGGYTF.